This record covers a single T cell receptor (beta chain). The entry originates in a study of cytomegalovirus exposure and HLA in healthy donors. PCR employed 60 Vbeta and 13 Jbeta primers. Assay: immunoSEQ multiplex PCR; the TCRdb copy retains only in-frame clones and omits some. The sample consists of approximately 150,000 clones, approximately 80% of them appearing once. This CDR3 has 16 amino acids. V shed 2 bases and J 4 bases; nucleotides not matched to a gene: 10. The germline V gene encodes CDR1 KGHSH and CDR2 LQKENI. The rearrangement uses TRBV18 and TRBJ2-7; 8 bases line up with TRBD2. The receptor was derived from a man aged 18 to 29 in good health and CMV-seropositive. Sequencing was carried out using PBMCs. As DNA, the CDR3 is TGTGCCAGCTCACCATTGGGGCGGGGGGCTGTATACGAGCAGTACTTC. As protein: CASSPLGRGAVYEQYF. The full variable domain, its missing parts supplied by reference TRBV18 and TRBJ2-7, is NAGVMQNPRHLVRRRGQEARLRCSPMKGHSHVYWYRQLPEEGLKFMVYLQKENIIDESGMPKERFSAEFPKEGPSILRIQQVVRGDSAAYFCASSPLGRGAVYEQYFGPGTRLTVT.